This T cell receptor beta chain originates from a study of OX40 agonist ivuxolimab in advanced cancers. Germline CDR1 reads MNHEY; CDR2 reads SVGAGI. After removal of 8 bases from V and 4 bases from J, the junction contained 6 bases not matched to a gene. The CDR3 totals 14 residues. The method was immunoSEQ multiplex PCR; TCRdb's version includes in-frame clones alone and lacks a portion of them. The table includes fewer than 95,000 clones, 70% to 85% detected once. The sequencing used CD4+ or CD8+ T cells sorted from blood, collected in a trial of the OX40 agonist ivuxolimab. The chain is built from TRBV6-5 and TRBJ2-2; 8 positions match TRBD2. The receptor was isolated from an adult with an advanced solid tumor such as melanoma, head and neck, liver or kidney cancer. As DNA, the CDR3 is TGTGCCAGCTCCCGGGAGGGCCTCACCGGGGAGCTGTTTTTT. This translates into CASSREGLTGELFF.